The 14 T cell receptor beta chains given below trace back to one sample, sequenced in a study of T-cell memory formation after mild COVID-19 (dated by TCRdb to 2020 to 2022). Libraries were prepared through 5' RACE. The sample was run on an Illumina NovaSeq 6000. In-frame beta chains were kept once TCRdb had trimmed the public reads at Q25 with fastp and called clones with MiXCR. One record per CDR3 amino acid sequence lists the most common genes and DNA. The sample records about 360,000 distinct CDR3 sequences, 13% of which are singletons. About 21% of the sample lies in the top ten. Material for sequencing was PBMCs or a T cell subset sorted from them (not recorded which). These TCRs come from a man aged 18-30 years who had mild COVID-19 (a few samples of this study predate the infection). The sample titles of this study are shuffled in the database, so cell type and time point are left out; the donor was told from shared clones.

The rearrangement joins TRBV4-3 to TRBJ1-2; possible D gene TRBD1, 6 bases. V was trimmed by 1 base and J by 7 bases, leaving 13 bases between them. This CDR3 is 14 amino acids long. Per the germline V gene, CDR1 is LGHNA and CDR2 is YSLEER. The CDR3 is CASSQVRGCCGYTF. CDR3 DNA sequence: TGCGCCAGCAGCCAAGTAAGGGGGTGTTGTGGCTACACCTTC.

This clonotype was recorded many times. The chain carries TRBV12-3 or TRBV12-4 and TRBJ2-3; no definite D call. V shed 5 bases and J shed 1 base, with 7 bases lying between them. The CDR3 length is 13 residues. CDR3 amino acids: CASSPSGTDTQYF. The CDR3 nucleotides are TGTGCCAGCAGTCCCTCCGGCACAGATACGCAGTATTTT.

In this sample, this clonotype turned up a few times. The chain carries TRBV18 and TRBJ2-3, with 11 bases fitting TRBD2. With 3 bases clipped from V and 4 bases from J, the junction kept 9 bases outside the gene matches. Germline values: CDR1 KGHSH, CDR2 LQKENI. This CDR3 comprises 17 residues. The CDR3 reads CASSPLFGLAGPDTQYF. Here the CDR3 DNA reads TGTGCCAGCTCACCCCTTTTTGGACTAGCGGGTCCAGATACGCAGTATTTT. Together with reference TRBV18 and TRBJ2-3, the CDR3 gives the full variable domain: NAGVMQNPRHLVRRRGQEARLRCSPMKGHSHVYWYRQLPEEGLKFMVYLQKENIIDESGMPKERFSAEFPKEGPSILRIQQVVRGDSAAYFCASSPLFGLAGPDTQYFGPGTRLTVL.

This clonotype was seen repeatedly, ten times or more. This rearrangement joins TRBV20-1 to TRBJ2-1; the D gene could be TRBD1 or TRBD2 (5 bases each). This CDR3 has 14 amino acids. V lost 0 bases, J lost 8 bases, and 14 bases lay in between. The germline CDR1 and CDR2 sequences are DFQATT and SNEGSKA (reference sequence). CDR3 coding DNA: TGCAGTGCTAGAGATGGAAGAGGGGCCTATGAGCAGTTCTTC. Protein product: CSARDGRGAYEQFF.

This clonotype has just a few counts. The chain joins TRBV20-1 to TRBJ1-1, with a tentative D call TRBD1 (5 bases). Germline V lookup: CDR1 DFQATT, CDR2 SNEGSKA (reference sequence). The CDR3 sequence is 13 residues long. Trimming removed 0 bases at V and 3 bases at J, with 8 bases between. In DNA, the CDR3 is TGCAGTGCTAGAGAGGGGCCCGACACTGAAGCTTTCTTT. Amino acids: CSAREGPDTEAFF.

V is TRBV11-2 and J is TRBJ2-3; TRBD2 matches 11 bases. This CDR3 comprises 17 residues. Germline CDR1 and CDR2: SGHAT and FQNNGV. Trimming took 5 bases from V and 2 from J; bases not matched to a gene: 9. The CDR3 is CASSLGLAGPYTDTQYF. CDR3 nucleotides: TGTGCCAGCAGCCTCGGACTAGCGGGTCCTTACACAGATACGCAGTATTTT.

This clonotype was observed a few times. The V gene is TRBV21-1, the J gene TRBJ2-4; the D call in the table, TRBD1, was not verified against the DNA. TRBV21-1 is an annotated pseudogene. The CDR3 covers 13 residues. In DNA, the CDR3 is TGTGCCAGCAGCAAAGTTGGGGGAAACATTCAGTACTTC. Its protein is CASSKVGGNIQYF.

The V and J genes are TRBV6-5 and TRBJ1-1; no reliable D call. This CDR3 spans 14 amino acids. With 2 bases removed from V and 3 bases from J, the gap between germline ends came to 10 bases. CDR1 and CDR2 (germline): MNHEY, SVGAGI. The CDR3, as DNA: TGTGCCAGCAGTTACCGCCTCGGAGACACTGAAGCTTTCTTT. This encodes CASSYRLGDTEAFF.

The sample holds one count of this clonotype. Here the CDR3 DNA reads TGTGCCAGCAGGCTGACGAGAGAGACCCAGTACTTC. Protein: CASRLTRETQYF. The rearrangement links TRBV12-3 or TRBV12-4 to TRBJ2-5; D gene uncertain. Trimming shortened V by 6 bases and J by 4 bases, and 9 bases separated the two germline ends. The length of the CDR3 is 12 residues.

This clonotype was seen a few times. The chain is built from TRBV5-5 and TRBJ2-1; either TRBD1 or TRBD2 may supply D (5 bases each). Germline V gene sequence: CDR1 SGHKS, CDR2 YYEKEE (reference sequence). This CDR3 is 14 amino acids long. Trimming shortened V by 4 bases and J by 9 bases, and 17 bases separated the two germline ends. In nucleotides, the CDR3 is TGTGCCAGCAGCGTAGTGGGGGTAGAAGTTGAGCAGTTCTTC. Its translation is CASSVVGVEVEQFF.

This clonotype came up a few times. The chain recombines TRBV19 with TRBJ2-5; the D gene is possibly TRBD2 (5 bases). Deletions cut 10 bases from V and 2 bases from J, with 11 bases between. Germline V lookup: CDR1 LNHDA, CDR2 SQIVND (reference sequence). The CDR3 sequence is 12 residues long. The DNA for the CDR3 is TGTGCCACCCCGGGGAAACAAGAGACCCAGTACTTC. It codes for CATPGKQETQYF. The full variable domain, its missing parts supplied by reference TRBV19 and TRBJ2-5, is DGGITQSPKYLFRKEGQNVTLSCEQNLNHDAMYWYRQDPGQGLRLIYYSQIVNDFQKGDIAEGYSVSREKKESFPLTVTSAQKNPTAFYLCATPGKQETQYFGPGTRLLVL.

This clonotype was found many times. CDR3 sequence reads: CASSLAAGGNTDTQYF. The CDR3 bases are TGTGCCAGCAGCTTAGCGGCGGGGGGAAACACAGATACGCAGTATTTT. This chain uses TRBV7-9 with TRBJ2-3, with 8 bases fitting TRBD2. The germline gives CDR1 SEHNR, CDR2 FQNEAQ (reference sequence). J was trimmed by 2 bases and V by 0 bases; bases with no gene match: 4. The CDR3 runs 16 residues.

This clonotype turned up a few times. The chain links TRBV7-3 to TRBJ2-1, with 7 bases that match TRBD1. There are 15 residues in the CDR3. Germline trimming cut 6 bases from V and 4 bases from J; bases unmatched to any gene: 9. Germline values: CDR1 SGHTA, CDR2 FQGTGA. The CDR3 coding sequence is TGTGCCAGCAGTTCACAGGGGATAGAGTACAATGAGCAGTTCTTC. Protein sequence: CASSSQGIEYNEQFF. Drawing the rest from reference TRBV7-3 and TRBJ2-1, the complete variable domain is GAGVSQTPSNKVTEKGKYVELRCDPISGHTALYWYRQSLGQGPEFLIYFQGTGAADDSGLPNDRFFAVRPEGSVSTLKIQRTERGDSAVYLCASSSQGIEYNEQFFGPGTRLTVL.

The J gene is TRBJ1-5, the V gene TRBV6-6, with 8 bases that match TRBD1. CDR3 size: 15 residues. Germline V lookup: CDR1 MNHNY, CDR2 SVGAGI (reference sequence). The junction had 7 bases not matched to a gene; V was cut back by 5 bases and J by 4 bases. The CDR3 sequence is CASSIQGGSNQPQHF. As DNA, the CDR3 is TGTGCCAGCAGTATACAGGGGGGGTCGAATCAGCCCCAGCATTTT.